This T cell receptor beta chain was identified during a study of T cell repertoires in cytomegalovirus infection. Study as a whole: An indication of both CMV infection and matching HLA type came from public TCR beta signatures.

The CDR3 has 14 amino acids. Germline V gene sequence: CDR1 LNHDA, CDR2 SQIVND (reference sequence). V lost 3 bases to trimming and J lost 3 bases, with 12 bases between them. TCRdb re-derived calls from the reads in MiXCR, one entry per CDR3 protein. The sample lists 150,000 to 200,000 distinct CDR3 sequences; roughly 17% were seen once. Remarks on this clonotype: Its antigen is undetermined.

General study points: Clonotypes of TCR beta that were HLA-C-restricted and CMV-specific dominated the ex vivo response.

The V and J genes are TRBV19 and TRBJ2-7; maybe TRBD1 (6 bases). This TCR derives from a human donor in good health (CMV status not recorded). Some clones in this sample may be carry-over from other donors' samples. Specimen: CD8+ T cells from PBMCs. The CDR3 sequence is CASSIEDSVYEQYF. In nucleotides, the CDR3 is TGTGCCAGTAGTATCGAGGACAGCGTCTACGAGCAGTACTTC.